The TCR beta chain under discussion was sequenced for a study of T cell changes during pregnancy in multiple sclerosis. The CDR3 sequence is 15 residues long. CDR1 PRHDT and CDR2 FYEKMQ come from the germline V gene (reference sequence). The V and J ends lost 3 bases and 5 bases, in that order; junction bases with no gene match: 8. TCRdb keeps only in-frame clones here, not all; method: immunoSEQ multiplex PCR. Of about 40,000 clones detected, roughly 90% appear once; the ten largest clones hold over 10%. This clonotype originated in a female donor with multiple sclerosis, enrolled in a pregnancy study. The material sequenced was CD8+ T cells from peripheral blood mononuclear cells, taken in the first trimester of pregnancy. The J gene is TRBJ2-5, the V gene TRBV13; TRBD2 matches at 8 bases. DNA of the CDR3: TGTGCCAGCAGCTTGACAGCGGGGGAAGAGGAGACCCAGTACTTC. Its protein is CASSLTAGEEETQYF.